This entry lists 16 T cell receptor beta chains sequenced from one sample in a study of low-dose radiotherapy and immunotherapy resistance in tumors. Time point reported: before trial treatment. Using a constant-region primer together with a V-primer adapter, TCRs were subjected to 20 to 25 PCR cycles of amplification. TCRdb called the reads again in MiXCR, with one record for every CDR3 protein. Here the sample spans about 47,000 distinct CDR3 sequences, about 10% being singletons. The material was PBMCs, obtained before treatment. These receptors came from a female donor with ovarian cancer.

This clonotype turned up a few times. The V gene is TRBV12-3 or TRBV12-4, the J gene TRBJ1-2, with TRBD1 as a possible D gene (5 bases). CDR3 size: 17 residues. V shed 3 bases and J shed 3 bases, with 20 bases lying between them. Written as DNA, the CDR3 is TGTGCCAGCAGTTTGGAGGCAGGGCCTTCTCACCACTATGGCTACACCTTC. Translating gives CASSLEAGPSHHYGYTF.

This clonotype has ten or more counts. The rearrangement uses TRBV5-1 and TRBJ2-2; D might be TRBD1 (6 bases). From germline, CDR1 is SGHRS and CDR2 YFSETQ. V dropped 4 bases and J dropped 1 base, with 14 bases sitting between them. The CDR3 covers 16 residues. The CDR3 is CASSPTGGRNTGELFF. The CDR3 nucleotides read TGCGCCAGCAGCCCGACAGGTGGGCGGAACACCGGGGAGCTGTTTTTT.

This clonotype was seen at least ten times. V gene TRBV27 combines with J gene TRBJ2-3; 14 bases map to TRBD2. From germline, CDR1 is MNHEY and CDR2 SMNVEV (reference sequence). The CDR3 sequence is 16 residues long. The trim removed 5 bases at V and 5 bases at J, leaving 6 bases unmatched. CDR3 sequence reads: CASSTRTSGRQDTQYF. In DNA form, the CDR3 reads TGTGCCAGCAGTACCAGGACTAGCGGGAGGCAAGATACGCAGTATTTT.

This clonotype has at least ten counts. V and J are TRBV12-5 and TRBJ1-2, with TRBD1 as a possible D gene (5 bases). CDR1 is LGHNT, CDR2 FRNRAP, per germline. V was pared by 0 bases and J by 4 bases, with 18 bases between. This CDR3 spans 17 amino acids. The CDR3 DNA is TGTGCTAGTGGTTTGGTACTCGCAGGAAGGGGACTCTATGGCTACACCTTC. It codes for CASGLVLAGRGLYGYTF.

This clonotype was seen many times. The CDR3 sequence is CASSLDGGTREQFF. The CDR3 coding sequence is TGTGCCAGCAGCTTGGACGGGGGGACCAGGGAGCAGTTCTTC. The genes are TRBV7-8 and TRBJ2-1; TRBD2 matches 7 bases. V trimming: 3 bases; J trimming: 10 bases; junction bases outside the gene matches: 9. The CDR3 is 14 amino acids. The germline V gene has CDR1 SGHVS and CDR2 FQNEAQ.

This clonotype has ten or more counts. The gene calls are TRBV29-1 and TRBJ2-3, with no clear D. There are 13 residues in the CDR3. The V and J ends lost 4 bases and 4 bases respectively, with 12 bases between them. Germline lookup yields CDR1 SQVTM and CDR2 ANQGSEA. CDR3 sequence reads: CSVVGFSADTQYF. CDR3 coding DNA: TGCAGCGTTGTAGGGTTCTCGGCAGATACGCAGTATTTT.

This clonotype was counted ten times or more. The rearrangement joins TRBV18 to TRBJ1-1, with 9 bases identical to TRBD1. This CDR3 has 15 residues. Germline-derived CDR1 and CDR2 are KGHSH and LQKENI. With 6 bases clipped from V and 2 bases from J, the junction kept 7 bases outside the gene matches. The CDR3 protein is CASSRRTGANTEAFF. The DNA for the CDR3 is TGTGCCAGCTCTCGACGGACAGGGGCAAACACTGAAGCTTTCTTT.

This clonotype was seen repeatedly, ten times or more. The chain links TRBV10-3 to TRBJ2-7; D gene unclear. Trimming took off 7 bases at V and 3 bases at J, with 13 bases between the two ends. In germline, CDR1 is ENHRY, CDR2 SYGVKD. The CDR3 sequence is 13 residues long. The DNA for the CDR3 is TGTGCCATCAACGATGGGGAATACTACGAGCAGTACTTC. Its translation is CAINDGEYYEQYF.

This clonotype was counted ten times or more. The V call is TRBV24-1, the J call TRBJ2-1; D is uncertain. The CDR3 contains 16 residues. V was shortened by 4 bases and J by 8 bases, with 20 bases between the two germline ends. CDR1 and CDR2 (germline): KGHDR, SFDVKD. DNA for the CDR3: TGTGCCACCAGTGACGGCGCCGGGCCTCGGAAGCATGAGCAGTTCTTC. It is translated as CATSDGAGPRKHEQFF.

This clonotype was recorded many times. J is TRBJ2-3 and V is TRBV5-1, with D perhaps matching TRBD1 (6 bases). Trimming shortened V by 0 bases and J by 8 bases, and 19 bases separated the two germline ends. The CDR3 is 16 residues long. Per the germline V gene, CDR1 is SGHRS and CDR2 is YFSETQ. The CDR3 nucleotides are TGCGCCAGCAGCTTGGGAGAATCCGGGAAACAGGGTACGCAGTATTTT. The encoded protein is CASSLGESGKQGTQYF.

This clonotype is deemed medium-sized. The gene calls are TRBV28 and TRBJ2-3; D is ambiguous. Germline assignment: CDR1 MDHEN and CDR2 SYDVKM. The V end was cut by 3 bases, the J end by 5 bases, with 15 bases between. The CDR3 runs 15 residues. In DNA form, the CDR3 reads TGTGCCAGCAGTTTGCCCTCCTCGGGTGGAGATACGCAGTATTTT. It is translated as CASSLPSSGGDTQYF.

This clonotype was seen repeatedly, ten times or more. The J gene is TRBJ2-6, the V gene TRBV30; maybe TRBD1 (6 bases). There are 15 residues in the CDR3. Germline V CDR1 and CDR2: GTSNPN, SVGIG (reference sequence). Trimming removed 3 bases at V and 3 bases at J, with 12 bases between. CDR3 protein: CAWSSQGLGANVLTF. CDR3 sequence (DNA): TGTGCCTGGAGCTCACAGGGCCTTGGGGCCAACGTCCTGACTTTC. The complete variable domain, with remaining parts taken from reference TRBV30 and TRBJ2-6, reads SQTIHQWPATLVQPVGSPLSLECTVEGTSNPNLYWYRQAAGRGLQLLFYSVGIGQISSEVPQNLSASRPQDRQFILSSKKLLLSDSGFYLCAWSSQGLGANVLTFGAGSRLTVL.

The chain joins TRBV6-1 to TRBJ2-5; D gene ambiguous. Trimming took 3 bases from V and 2 from J, leaving 7 bases between them. The CDR3 length is 13 residues. Germline values: CDR1 MNHNS, CDR2 SASEGT. The CDR3 spells CASSDVLQETQYF. CDR3 nucleotide sequence: TGTGCCAGCAGTGATGTTCTTCAAGAGACCCAGTACTTC.

This clonotype has at least ten counts. V gene TRBV6-2 or TRBV6-3 combines with J gene TRBJ2-1, with 12 bases that match TRBD1. V trimming: 5 bases; J trimming: 7 bases; junction bases outside the gene matches: 15. This CDR3 region has 18 residues. Germline V gene lookup returns CDR1 MNHEY and CDR2 SVGEGT. The CDR3 DNA follows: TGTGCCAGCAGTAGGATACCCCCGGGACAGGGGGCGAGGAATGAGCAGTTCTTC. Translation gives CASSRIPPGQGARNEQFF.

This clonotype has at least ten counts. The chain has TRBV29-1 and TRBJ1-2; TRBD1 agrees at 7 bases. J was trimmed by 0 bases and V by 7 bases; bases with no gene match: 17. The germline V gene has CDR1 SQVTM and CDR2 ANQGSEA. There are 17 residues in the CDR3. CDR3 region: CSAPTGAGGVANYGYTF. The CDR3 DNA reads as TGCAGCGCCCCAACAGGGGCAGGGGGGGTCGCTAACTATGGCTACACCTTC. The full variable domain, its missing parts supplied by reference TRBV29-1 and TRBJ1-2, is SAVISQKPSRDICQRGTSLTIQCQVDSQVTMMFWYRQQPGQSLTLIATANQGSEATYESGFVIDKFPISRPNLTFSTLTVSNMSPEDSSIYLCSAPTGAGGVANYGYTFGSGTRLTVV.

This clonotype was observed once. A far larger clone lies a single base away; this is likely a read error. The chain combines TRBV10-3 with TRBJ1-2, with unresolved D. The V gene's germline CDR1 is ENHRY and CDR2 SYGVKD. V lost 3 bases, J lost 8 bases, and 19 bases lay in between. The CDR3 extends over 15 amino acids. The CDR3 DNA reads as TGTGCCATCAGTGAATTAGTGCTACAGTACATGGGCTACACCTTC. Its protein is CAISELVLQYMGYTF.